The present T cell receptor beta chain was sequenced within a study of cytomegalovirus exposure and HLA in healthy donors. CDR1 is LNHNV, CDR2 YYDKDF, per germline (reference sequence). V lost 0 bases, J lost 3 bases, and 12 bases lay in between. The CDR3 extends over 15 amino acids. Primers included in the PCR were 60 Vbeta and 13 Jbeta primers. Profiled with immunoSEQ multiplex PCR; TCRdb holds only in-frame clones, not every one. The table has under 200,000 clones, 79% seen once; the top ten hold under 0.75%. Sequencing was carried out using PBMCs. The origin of this receptor is a woman aged 40 to 50 in good health and CMV-seronegative. The rearrangement uses TRBV15 and TRBJ2-7; D call uncertain. Written as DNA, the CDR3 is TGTGCCACCAGCAGAGATACCTACGAGTACTACGAGCAGTACTTC. It is translated as CATSRDTYEYYEQYF.